These 2 T cell receptor beta chains originate from one sample sequenced in a study of OX40 agonist ivuxolimab in advanced cancers. Some clones are missing from TCRdb's copy, which holds only in-frame ones; the method was immunoSEQ multiplex PCR. Of approximately 20,000 clones listed, 65% to 80% were seen once; the top ten hold nearly 9.5%. The source was CD4+ or CD8+ T cells sorted from blood, collected in a trial of the OX40 agonist ivuxolimab. These receptors all come from an adult with an advanced solid tumor such as melanoma, head and neck, liver or kidney cancer.

The rearrangement links TRBV7-3 to TRBJ1-1; 8 nucleotides match TRBD1. CDR1 is SGHTA and CDR2 is FQGTGA in the germline V gene. J gave up 7 bases and V 4 bases, and 5 bases lay outside the gene matches. This CDR3 spans 13 amino acids. CDR3 DNA sequence: TGTGCCAGCAGCTCAACAGGGGGAGTTGAAGCTTTCTTT. It yields the protein CASSSTGGVEAFF.

The count of this clone is one. The V and J genes are TRBV2 and TRBJ2-1, with D tentatively TRBD2 (6 bases). Trimming cost V 8 bases and J 0 bases, with 8 bases left between them. In germline, CDR1 is SNHLY, CDR2 FYNNEI. The CDR3 has 13 amino acids. The CDR3 region has the DNA TGTGCCAGCGGGAGGTACTCCTACAATGAGCAGTTCTTC. As protein: CASGRYSYNEQFF.